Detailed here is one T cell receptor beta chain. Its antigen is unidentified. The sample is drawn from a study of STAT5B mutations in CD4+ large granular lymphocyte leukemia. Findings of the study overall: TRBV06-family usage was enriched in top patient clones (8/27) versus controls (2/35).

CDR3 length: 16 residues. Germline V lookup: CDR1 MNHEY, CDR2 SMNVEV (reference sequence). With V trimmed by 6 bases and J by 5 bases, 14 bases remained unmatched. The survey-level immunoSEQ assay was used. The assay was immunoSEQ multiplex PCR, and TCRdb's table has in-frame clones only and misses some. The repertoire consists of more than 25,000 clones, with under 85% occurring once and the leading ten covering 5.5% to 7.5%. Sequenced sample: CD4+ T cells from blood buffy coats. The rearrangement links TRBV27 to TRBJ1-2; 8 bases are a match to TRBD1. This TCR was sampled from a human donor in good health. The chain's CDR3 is CASSEKPGQEFYGYTF. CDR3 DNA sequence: TGTGCCAGCAGCGAAAAGCCGGGACAGGAGTTTTATGGCTACACCTTC.